This T cell receptor (beta chain) was sequenced during a study of CD8 T cells in Susac syndrome. Study-level background: Blood was drawn from patients with Susac syndrome. At that point, they were therapy-naive, on corticosteroids, or on intravenous immunoglobulin alone.

Roughly 0.45 to 1 ug RNA was reverse transcribed with random hexamers. Amplification of TCR beta CDR3 used immunoSEQ multiplex PCR across 54 Vbeta and 13 Jbeta. From the immunoSEQ multiplex PCR reads, TCRdb called clonotypes with MiXCR, one entry per CDR3 protein. Among about 140,000 distinct CDR3 sequences, under 97% were seen once, and the ten largest hold approximately 0.08%. V was cut by 1 base and J by 0 bases, with 10 bases left in between. The CDR3 has 17 residues. Germline V lookup: CDR1 SGHDN, CDR2 FVKESK. Note on this clonotype: Its antigen is unidentified.

The patients with Susac syndrome were individuals who fulfilled the recently defined diagnostic criteria for disease that was either definite or probable. Study-level findings and limits: CD4+ T cell repertoires in Susac syndrome exhibited no evidence of clonal expansion.

This sequence was found in a human donor with Susac syndrome. Sequencing input: CD4+ T cells from PBMCs. The chain carries TRBV14 and TRBJ2-6, with D unresolved. This CDR3 is CASSQVKSSSGANVLTF. In nucleotides, the CDR3 is TGTGCCAGCAGCCAAGTAAAAAGTAGCTCTGGGGCCAACGTCCTGACTTTC.